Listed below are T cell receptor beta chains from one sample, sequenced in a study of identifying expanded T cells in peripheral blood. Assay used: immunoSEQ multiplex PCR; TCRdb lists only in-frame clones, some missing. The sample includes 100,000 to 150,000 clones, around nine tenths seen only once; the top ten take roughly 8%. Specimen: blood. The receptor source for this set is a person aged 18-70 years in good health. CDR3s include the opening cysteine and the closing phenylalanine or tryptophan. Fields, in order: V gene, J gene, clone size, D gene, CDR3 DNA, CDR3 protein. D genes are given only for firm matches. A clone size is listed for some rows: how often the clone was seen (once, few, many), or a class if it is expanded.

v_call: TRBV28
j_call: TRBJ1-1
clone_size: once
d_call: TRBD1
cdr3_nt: TGTGCCAAAGAGGGGGCGAACACTGAAGCTTTCTTT
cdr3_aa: CAKEGANTEAFF

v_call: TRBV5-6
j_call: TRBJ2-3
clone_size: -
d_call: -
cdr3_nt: TGTGCCAGCAACTTGATGGCGGGACCCCGGGATACGCAGTATTTT
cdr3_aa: CASNLMAGPRDTQYF

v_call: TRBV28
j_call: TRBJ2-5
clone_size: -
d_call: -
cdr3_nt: TGTGCCACCAGGCTAGCCCAAGAGACCCAGTACTTC
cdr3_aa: CATRLAQETQYF

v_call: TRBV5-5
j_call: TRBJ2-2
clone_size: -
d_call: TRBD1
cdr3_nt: TGTGCCAGCAGGGATGAACAGGGGGCCGGGGAGCTGTTTTTT
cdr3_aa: CASRDEQGAGELFF

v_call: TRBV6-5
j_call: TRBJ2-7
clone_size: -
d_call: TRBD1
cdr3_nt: TGTGCCAGCAGAATGGACAGGGGGCCAAGGGAGCAGTACTTC
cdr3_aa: CASRMDRGPREQYF

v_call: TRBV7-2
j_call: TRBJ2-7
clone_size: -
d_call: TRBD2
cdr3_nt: TGTGCCAGCAGCAGACCGGGACTAGCGGGAAGCGAGCAGTACTTC
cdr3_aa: CASSRPGLAGSEQYF

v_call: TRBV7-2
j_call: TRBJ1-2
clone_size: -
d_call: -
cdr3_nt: TGTGCCAGCAGCTTAAGGGCAGATGGAAATAACTATGGCTACACCTTC
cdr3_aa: CASSLRADGNNYGYTF

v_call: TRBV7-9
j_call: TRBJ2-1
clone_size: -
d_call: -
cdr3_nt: TGTGCCAGCATCCCTTCCCCGGAGTGGGGTGAGCAGTTCTTC
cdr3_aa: CASIPSPEWGEQFF

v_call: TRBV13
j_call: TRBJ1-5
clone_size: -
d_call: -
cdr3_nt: TGTGCCAGCAGCTTCGGGGGATCGCTATATCAGCCCCAGCATTTT
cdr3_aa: CASSFGGSLYQPQHF

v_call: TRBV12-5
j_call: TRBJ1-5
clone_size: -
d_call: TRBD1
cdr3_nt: TGTGCTAGTGGTCCTAAACGGGACAGGGCGAGCAATCAGCCCCAGCATTTT
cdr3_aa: CASGPKRDRASNQPQHF

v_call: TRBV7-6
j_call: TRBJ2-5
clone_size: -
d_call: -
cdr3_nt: TGTGCCAGCAGCTTAACCCCGGGGGATGGGCAAGAGACCCAGTACTTC
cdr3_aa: CASSLTPGDGQETQYF

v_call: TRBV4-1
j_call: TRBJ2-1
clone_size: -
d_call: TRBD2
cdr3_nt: TGCGCCAGCAGCCAAGATCGATCTAGCGGGAGGAGTGAGCAGTTCTTC
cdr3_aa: CASSQDRSSGRSEQFF

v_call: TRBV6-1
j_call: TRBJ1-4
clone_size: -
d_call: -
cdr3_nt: TGTGCCAGCAGTGAACGGGAACTGCGTAATGAAAAACTGTTTTTT
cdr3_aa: CASSERELRNEKLFF

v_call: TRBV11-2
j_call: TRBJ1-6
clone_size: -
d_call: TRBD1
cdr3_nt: TGTGCCAGCAGCTACGACAGGGGGCCCCTCCACTTT
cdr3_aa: CASSYDRGPLHF

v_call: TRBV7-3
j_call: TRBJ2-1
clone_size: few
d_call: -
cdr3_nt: TGTGCCAGCAGCTTATTAGGGGGTGGGGGCCCCTACAATGAGCAGTTCTTC
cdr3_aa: CASSLLGGGGPYNEQFF

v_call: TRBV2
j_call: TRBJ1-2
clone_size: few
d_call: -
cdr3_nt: TGTGCCAGCAGTGAAGCGGCCCGTGGCTACACCTTC
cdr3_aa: CASSEAARGYTF

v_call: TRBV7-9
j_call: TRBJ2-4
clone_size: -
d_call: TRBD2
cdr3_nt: TGTGCCAGCAGCCTGGATAGACTAGCGGGGGGGAAAAACATTCAGTACTTC
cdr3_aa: CASSLDRLAGGKNIQYF

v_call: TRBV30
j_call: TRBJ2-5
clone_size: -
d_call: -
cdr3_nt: TGTGCCTGGAGTGTACACAGGGAGACCCAGTACTTC
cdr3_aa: CAWSVHRETQYF

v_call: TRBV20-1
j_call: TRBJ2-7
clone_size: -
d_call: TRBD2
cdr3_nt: TGCAGTGCTTGGACTAGCGGGAGCTTGTACTTC
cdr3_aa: CSAWTSGSLYF

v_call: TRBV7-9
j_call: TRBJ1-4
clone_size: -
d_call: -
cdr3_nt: TGTGCCAGCAGCTTAGGTACCCTCGCAGAGTTTACAGAAAAACTGTTTTTT
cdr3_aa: CASSLGTLAEFTEKLFF

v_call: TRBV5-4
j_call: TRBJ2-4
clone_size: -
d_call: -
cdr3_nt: TGTGCCAGCAGCCCGTACAGGGGCGCTCGGGGGGAAAACATTCAGTACTTC
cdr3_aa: CASSPYRGARGENIQYF

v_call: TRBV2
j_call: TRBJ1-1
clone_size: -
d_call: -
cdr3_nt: TGTGCCAGCAGTGGGACAGTGGGGACTGAAGCTTTCTTT
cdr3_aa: CASSGTVGTEAFF

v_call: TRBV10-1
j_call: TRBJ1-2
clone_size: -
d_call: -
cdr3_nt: TGCGCCAGCAGTGACGACCGGGACTTTGCTGGCTACACCTTC
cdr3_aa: CASSDDRDFAGYTF

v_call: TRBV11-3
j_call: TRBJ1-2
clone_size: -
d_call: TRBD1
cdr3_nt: TGTGCCAGCAGCTTAGGGCGGACAGGGGAAAGTTTCGGCTACACCTTC
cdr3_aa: CASSLGRTGESFGYTF

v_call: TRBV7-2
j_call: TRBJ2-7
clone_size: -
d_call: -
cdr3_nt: TGTGCCAGCAGCGACAGGTTCACCTACGAGCAGTACTTC
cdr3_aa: CASSDRFTYEQYF

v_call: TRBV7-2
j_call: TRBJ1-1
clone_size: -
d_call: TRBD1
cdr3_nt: TGTGCCAGCAGCCCTAGGACAGGGGACACTGAAGCTTTCTTT
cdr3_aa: CASSPRTGDTEAFF

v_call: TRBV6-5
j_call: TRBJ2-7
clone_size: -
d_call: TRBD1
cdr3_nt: TGTGCCAGCACTACCGGAGAGGGGGCGGGTGAGCAGTACTTC
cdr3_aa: CASTTGEGAGEQYF

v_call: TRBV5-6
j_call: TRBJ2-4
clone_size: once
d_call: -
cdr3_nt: TGTGCCAGCAGCCAAGATGGGGGGACCAAAAACATTCAGTACTTC
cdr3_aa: CASSQDGGTKNIQYF

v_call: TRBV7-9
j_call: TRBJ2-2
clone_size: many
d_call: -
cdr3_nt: TGTGCCAGCAGCTTAGCGAGACCAGGACGCCGAGACACCGGGGAGCTGTTTTTT
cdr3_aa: CASSLARPGRRDTGELFF

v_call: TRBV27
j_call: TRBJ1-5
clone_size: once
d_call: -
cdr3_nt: TGTGCCAGCAGTCTCAACGTCGGGGAACAGCCCCAGCATTTT
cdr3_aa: CASSLNVGEQPQHF

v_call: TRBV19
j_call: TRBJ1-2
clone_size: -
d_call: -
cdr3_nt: TGTGCCAGTAGTGATTCGATGGGACATTTCTATGGCTACACCTTC
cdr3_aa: CASSDSMGHFYGYTF

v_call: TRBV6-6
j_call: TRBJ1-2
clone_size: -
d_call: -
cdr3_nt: TGTGCCAGCATCGCTACAGGGCACTATGGCTACACCTTC
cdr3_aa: CASIATGHYGYTF

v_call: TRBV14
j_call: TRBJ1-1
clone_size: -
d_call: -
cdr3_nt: TGTGCCAGCAGCCAGGGGCATGGCCGAAAAGCTTTCTTT
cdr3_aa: CASSQGHGRKAFF

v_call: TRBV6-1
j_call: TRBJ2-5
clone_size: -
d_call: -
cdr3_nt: TGTGCCAGCAGCAACAACCAAGAGACCCAGTACTTC
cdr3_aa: CASSNNQETQYF

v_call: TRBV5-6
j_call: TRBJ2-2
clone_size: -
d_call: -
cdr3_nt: TGTGCCAGCAGCTTGGGGCTCAACACCGGGGAGCTGTTTTTT
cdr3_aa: CASSLGLNTGELFF

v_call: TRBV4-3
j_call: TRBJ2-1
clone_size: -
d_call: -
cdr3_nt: TGCGCCAGCAGCCCCTACTGGGGGGACTACAATGAGCAGTTCTTC
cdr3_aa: CASSPYWGDYNEQFF

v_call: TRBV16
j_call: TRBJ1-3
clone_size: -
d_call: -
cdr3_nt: TGTGCCAGCAGCCAATTCGAGGGCTTTCTTGGAAACACCATATATTTT
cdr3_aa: CASSQFEGFLGNTIYF

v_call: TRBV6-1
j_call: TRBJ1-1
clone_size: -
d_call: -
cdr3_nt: TGTGCCAGCAGCCAGGGAGAGAACACTGAAGCTTTCTTT
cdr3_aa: CASSQGENTEAFF

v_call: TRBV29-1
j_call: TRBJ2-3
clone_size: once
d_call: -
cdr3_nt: TGCAGCGTTGGGGAGAGGCACACAGATACGCAGTATTTT
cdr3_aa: CSVGERHTDTQYF

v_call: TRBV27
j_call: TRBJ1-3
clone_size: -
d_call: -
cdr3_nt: TGTGCCAGCAGCCCTACGTACTCTGGAAACACCATATATTTT
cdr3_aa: CASSPTYSGNTIYF

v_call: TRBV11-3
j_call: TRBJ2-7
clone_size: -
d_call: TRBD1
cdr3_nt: TGTGCCAGCAGTAAAGGACAGGACGAGCAGTACTTC
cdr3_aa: CASSKGQDEQYF

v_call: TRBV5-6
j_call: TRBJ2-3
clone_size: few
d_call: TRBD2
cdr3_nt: TGTGCCAGCAGCCCCCCCGTGAGCGGGGGATATACAGATACGCAGTATTTT
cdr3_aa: CASSPPVSGGYTDTQYF

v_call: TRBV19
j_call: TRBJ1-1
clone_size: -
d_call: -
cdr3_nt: TGTGCCAGTAGTATAGGATTAAGGGACATGAACACTGAAGCTTTCTTT
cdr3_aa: CASSIGLRDMNTEAFF

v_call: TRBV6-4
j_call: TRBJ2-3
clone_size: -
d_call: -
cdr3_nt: TGTGCCAGCAGTTCCTCCATGGGCGGGGATACGCAGTATTTT
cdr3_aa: CASSSSMGGDTQYF

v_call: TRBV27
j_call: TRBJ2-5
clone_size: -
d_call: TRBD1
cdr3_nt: TGTGCCAGCAGAATGACAGGGGCGGAGACCCAGTACTTC
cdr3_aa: CASRMTGAETQYF

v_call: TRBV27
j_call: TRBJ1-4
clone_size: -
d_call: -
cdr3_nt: TGTGCCAGCAAGGGCAGACGGATCGATGAAAAACTGTTTTTT
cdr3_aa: CASKGRRIDEKLFF

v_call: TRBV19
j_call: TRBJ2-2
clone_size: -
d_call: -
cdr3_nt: TGTGCCAGTAGTATAGATCCCGGAGGGAGAGGTGCCGGGGAGCTGTTTTTT
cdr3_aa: CASSIDPGGRGAGELFF

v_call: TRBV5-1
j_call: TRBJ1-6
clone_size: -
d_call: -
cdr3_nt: TGCGCCAGCAGCTTGGATGGGGTTGGAGTATATAATTCACCCCTCCACTTT
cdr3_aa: CASSLDGVGVYNSPLHF

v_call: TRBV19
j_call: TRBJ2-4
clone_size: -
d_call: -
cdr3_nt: TGTGCCAGTAGTAGACAGGCAAAAAACATTCAGTACTTC
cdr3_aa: CASSRQAKNIQYF

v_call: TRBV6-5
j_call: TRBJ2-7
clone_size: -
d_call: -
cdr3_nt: TGTGCCAGCAGGCAAGGGCAGGATAAGCAGTACTTC
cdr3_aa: CASRQGQDKQYF

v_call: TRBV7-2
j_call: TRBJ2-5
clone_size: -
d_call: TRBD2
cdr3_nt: TGTGCCAGCAGCTTATTAGCGGGGAGGGAGACCCAGTACTTC
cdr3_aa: CASSLLAGRETQYF

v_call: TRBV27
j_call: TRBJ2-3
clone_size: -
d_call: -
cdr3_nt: TGTGCCAGCAGTTCCCAGGGATTTCCCGCAGATACGCAGTATTTT
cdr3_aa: CASSSQGFPADTQYF

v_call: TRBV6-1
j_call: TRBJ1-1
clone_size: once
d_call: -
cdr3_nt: TGTGCCAGCAGTGTTGTAACCGGGGGAACCGTGAACACTGAAGCTTTCTTT
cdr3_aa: CASSVVTGGTVNTEAFF

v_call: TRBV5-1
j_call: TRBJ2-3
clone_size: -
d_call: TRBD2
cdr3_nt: TGCGCCAGCAGCTTGGCCAGCGGGGGGACTGATACGCAGTATTTT
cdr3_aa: CASSLASGGTDTQYF

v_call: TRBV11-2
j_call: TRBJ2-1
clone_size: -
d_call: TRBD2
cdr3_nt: TGTGCCAGCAGCTCGGGGGGAAAACCTAGCGGGAGCTCCTACAATGAGCAGTTCTTC
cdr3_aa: CASSSGGKPSGSSYNEQFF